The 19 T cell receptor beta chains below come from one sample, sequenced in a study of a mutant IDH1 vaccine in newly diagnosed glioma. Noted time point: week 23, last vaccination. Topical imiquimod was applied with each vaccine dose, which held 300 ug of mutant IDH1 20-mer peptide. Their antigens remain unidentified. TCRdb keeps only in-frame clones here, not all; method: immunoSEQ multiplex PCR. The data show 58,000 or so clones, with about nine tenths seen just once and around 1.5% held by the top ten. Sequencing was performed on PBMCs, taken from a glioma patient whose treatment included an IDH1 peptide vaccine. The receptors were sampled from a middle-aged man with glioma.

Here the CDR3 reads CASSSMTGRNYGYTF. The CDR3 nucleotides read TGTGCCAGCAGTTCGATGACAGGGAGAAACTATGGCTACACCTTC. J is TRBJ1-2 and V is TRBV27, with 7 positions matching TRBD1. Germline V CDR1 and CDR2: MNHEY, SMNVEV (reference sequence). The CDR3 runs to 15 residues. The ends lost 4 bases at V and 2 bases at J; junction bases unmatched: 7.

The chain uses TRBV10-1 and TRBJ2-1, with D perhaps matching TRBD1 (5 bases). This CDR3 is built from 16 residues. Germline V gene lookup returns CDR1 WNHNN and CDR2 SYGVQD (reference sequence). Deletions cut 0 bases from V and 5 bases from J, with 14 bases between. CDR3 amino acids: CASSESDGHEDNEQFF. CDR3 DNA sequence: TGCGCCAGCAGTGAGTCTGACGGACACGAAGACAATGAGCAGTTCTTC.

The V call is TRBV28, the J call TRBJ2-3; D unresolved. Germline-derived CDR1 and CDR2 are MDHEN and SYDVKM. V was shortened by 5 bases and J by 4 bases, with 13 bases between the two germline ends. The CDR3 is 14 residues long. The CDR3 DNA reads TGTGCCAGCAGTCAAAGACTCGCTCCAGATACGCAGTATTTT. Protein sequence: CASSQRLAPDTQYF. Supplemented by reference TRBV28 and TRBJ2-3, the full variable domain reads DVKVTQSSRYLVKRTGEKVFLECVQDMDHENMFWYRQDPGLGLRLIYFSYDVKMKEKGDIPEGYSVSREKKERFSLILESASTNQTSMYLCASSQRLAPDTQYFGPGTRLTVL.

The J gene is TRBJ2-1, the V gene TRBV19, with 10 bases fitting TRBD1. There are 14 residues in the CDR3. In germline, CDR1 is LNHDA, CDR2 SQIVND (reference sequence). The V gene end was trimmed by 5 bases and the J gene end by 6 bases; junction bases not matched to a gene: 4. The CDR3 DNA is TGTGCCAGTAGTCTCTGGACAGGGGGCAATGAGCAGTTCTTC. This sequence encodes CASSLWTGGNEQFF.

By sample fraction, this clone is medium-sized. V gene TRBV5-5 combines with J gene TRBJ2-7; 7 bases line up with TRBD2. In germline, CDR1 is SGHKS, CDR2 YYEKEE (reference sequence). The CDR3 runs to 15 residues. Trimming removed 0 bases from V and 2 bases from J; junction bases left unmatched: 5. The CDR3 region has the DNA TGTGCCAGCAGCTTGGCCAGCGGGATAACCTACGAGCAGTACTTC. Translation: CASSLASGITYEQYF. Filled out from reference TRBV5-5 and TRBJ2-7, the complete variable domain reads DAGVTQSPTHLIKTRGQQVTLRCSPISGHKSVSWYQQVLGQGPQFIFQYYEKEERGRGNFPDRFSARQFPNYSSELNVNALLLGDSALYLCASSLASGITYEQYFGPGTRLTVT.

This clone appeared once. The J gene is TRBJ2-5, the V gene TRBV4-1, with 8 bases fitting TRBD2. The V and J ends lost 6 bases and 4 bases, in that order; junction bases with no gene match: 25. The germline CDR1 and CDR2 sequences are MGHRA and YSYEKL. This CDR3 has 20 residues. CDR3 protein: CASSMGPGWVREGRRETQYF. The CDR3, as DNA: TGCGCCAGCAGTATGGGTCCAGGGTGGGTCCGGGAGGGGCGGCGAGAGACCCAGTACTTC.

This clone was seen just once. The J gene is TRBJ2-5, the V gene TRBV7-2; 8 bases align to TRBD2. V was clipped by 5 bases and J by 4 bases; unmatched bases: 18. The CDR3 sequence is 18 residues long. CDR1 and CDR2 from the germline V gene are SGHTA and FQGNSA. The DNA of the CDR3 is TGTGCCAGCAGCCCCTCTTTAGCGGGACAACGGGGGAGAGAGACCCAGTACTTC. Translation gives CASSPSLAGQRGRETQYF.

This chain joins TRBV6-1 and TRBJ1-1, with D uncertain. The V end was cut by 7 bases, the J end by 3 bases, with 9 bases between. Germline V gene data show CDR1 as MNHNS and CDR2 as SASEGT. The CDR3 loop spans 12 amino acids. The CDR3 here is CASTDGYTEAFF. CDR3 coding DNA: TGTGCCAGCACCGACGGTTACACTGAAGCTTTCTTT.

The chain employs TRBV4-2 and TRBJ2-1; 13 bases match TRBD2. The CDR3 sequence is 15 residues long. Trimming took 5 bases from V and 7 from J; bases not matched to a gene: 5. Germline assignment: CDR1 LGHNA and CDR2 YNFKEQ. The CDR3 loop is CASSYRLAGGNEQFF. The CDR3 DNA reads TGTGCCAGCAGCTATCGACTAGCGGGAGGTAATGAGCAGTTCTTC.

The chain links TRBV4-3 to TRBJ1-2, with D tentatively TRBD1 (5 bases). From germline, CDR1 is LGHNA and CDR2 YSLEER. Trimming left V 4 bases short and J 8 bases short, with 14 bases between. The CDR3 spans 13 residues. CDR3 nucleotides: TGCGCCAGCAGCCCTTTTCGGGGGGTAGGCTACACCTTC. Translation: CASSPFRGVGYTF.

The V and J genes are TRBV14 and TRBJ1-1; D unresolved. The germline V gene has CDR1 SGHDN and CDR2 FVKESK. Trimming stripped 3 bases from V and 0 bases from J, with 5 bases between. The CDR3 is 13 residues long. In nucleotides, the CDR3 is TGTGCCAGCAGCCAGAGTTTGAACACTGAAGCTTTCTTT. Amino acid sequence: CASSQSLNTEAFF. Full variable domain (remainder filled in from reference TRBV14 and TRBJ1-1): EAGVTQFPSHSVIEKGQTVTLRCDPISGHDNLYWYRRVMGKEIKFLLHFVKESKQDESGMPNNRFLAERTGGTYSTLKVQPAELEDSGVYFCASSQSLNTEAFFGQGTRLTVV.

The V gene is TRBV23-1, the J gene TRBJ2-7, with 8 bases that match TRBD1. TRBV23-1 is an ORF, and what it does is uncertain. The CDR3 covers 15 residues. The V and J ends lost 7 bases and 6 bases, in that order; junction bases with no gene match: 14. The CDR3 sequence is CASTSRGRSWCEQYF. The CDR3 DNA sequence: TGCGCCAGCACTTCCAGGGGGCGGTCTTGGTGCGAGCAGTACTTC.

This clone was recorded a few times. J is TRBJ2-3 and V is TRBV2; 9 bases map to TRBD2. V shed 6 bases and J 6 bases; nucleotides not matched to a gene: 10. CDR3 size: 15 residues. Germline CDR1 is SNHLY and CDR2 is FYNNEI. The DNA for the CDR3 is TGTGCCAGCAGGGTTGGGGCGGGAGGGCCGGATACGCAGTATTTT. Its translation: CASRVGAGGPDTQYF.

The V gene is TRBV5-6, the J gene TRBJ2-7; perhaps TRBD2 as D (5 bases). CDR3 length equals 12 residues. V lost 4 bases and J 3 bases, leaving 8 bases between the germline ends. Germline V lookup: CDR1 SGHDT, CDR2 YYEEEE. The CDR3 here is CASSPGSYEQYF. CDR3 sequence (DNA): TGTGCCAGCAGCCCGGGGAGCTACGAGCAGTACTTC.

This sequence joins TRBV18 and TRBJ1-3, with D perhaps TRBD1 (6 bases). Trimming cost V 2 bases and J 0 bases, with 8 bases left between them. CDR1 is KGHSH and CDR2 is LQKENI in the germline V gene. This CDR3 comprises 15 residues. The CDR3 region has the DNA TGTGCCAGCTCACCAACAGGGCGCTCTGGAAACACCATATATTTT. This codes for CASSPTGRSGNTIYF.

The chain joins TRBV5-1 to TRBJ1-4; D is undetermined. Germline lookup yields CDR1 SGHRS and CDR2 YFSETQ. The CDR3 extends over 16 amino acids. V was trimmed by 0 bases and J by 2 bases, leaving 11 bases between them. The DNA for the CDR3 is TGCGCCAGCAGCTTGGGTGGGGAACTCACTAATGAAAAACTGTTTTTT. It specifies CASSLGGELTNEKLFF.

This CDR3 is CASSWDGNSYEQYF. CDR3 nucleotides: TGTGCCAGCAGCTGGGACGGTAACTCCTACGAGCAGTACTTC. The genes are TRBV7-9 and TRBJ2-7, with D perhaps being TRBD1 or TRBD2 (5 bases each). Germline-derived CDR1 and CDR2 are SEHNR and FQNEAQ (reference sequence). The CDR3 covers 14 residues. V dropped 4 bases and J dropped 0 bases, with 10 bases sitting between them.

The V gene is TRBV4-1, the J gene TRBJ2-1, with D perhaps matching TRBD1 or TRBD2 (6 bases each). The CDR3 has 15 residues. Trimming stripped 0 bases from V and 9 bases from J, with 15 bases between. Germline CDR1 and CDR2: MGHRA and YSYEKL. CDR3 sequence reads: CASSQEVGGATEQFF. In DNA form, the CDR3 reads TGCGCCAGCAGCCAAGAAGTGGGGGGCGCTACTGAGCAGTTCTTC.

The chain joins TRBV4-2 to TRBJ2-3, with TRBD2 identical over 7 bases. With 4 bases clipped from V and 6 bases from J, the junction kept 13 bases outside the gene matches. The CDR3 is made up of 16 amino acids. Germline V gives CDR1 LGHNA, CDR2 YNFKEQ. Here the CDR3 DNA reads TGTGCCAGCAGCCGGGCGGTAGCGGGTCTTGCGGATACGCAGTATTTT. Protein sequence: CASSRAVAGLADTQYF.